The present T cell receptor (beta chain) was sequenced within a study of multiple sclerosis patients with progressive multifocal leukoencephalopathy (dated by TCRdb to about 2019). Study-wide context: Peripheral T and B cells were examined in MS patients who went on to develop PML (4 under natalizumab, 1 after alemtuzumab) as well as in treated patients who did not. Two patients on natalizumab who later developed PML were tracked over time from before therapy, through 6 and 12 months, up to PML onset. The study aimed to detect JC virus-specific or public T-cell expansions arising at the time of PML onset.

Details on this clone: Which antigen it targets is not known. No per-base quality is available; no much larger clone lies one base away.

The library was made by the immunoSEQ multiplex PCR assay. To estimate template counts and remove amplification bias, each PCR was spiked with synthetic inline TR CDR3 controls covering all V-J pairings. Reads were processed so that amplification and sequencing bias were reduced, and quantification was performed against synthetic TR CDR3 analogs. Turning to the authors' computational methods: Raw data were processed in ImmunoSEQ Analyzer, with out-of-frame sequences and CDR3s containing stop codons removed, and gene names were assigned according to IMGT nomenclature. Normalized Shannon entropy, defined as 1 minus Pielou's evenness, was used to summarize repertoire diversity. TRB sequences were considered identical only when V gene, J gene and CDR3 were shared. Public PML clonotypes were CDR3s found in two or more PML-onset samples but not found earlier, in controls, or in public databases. Position-by-position CDR3 amino acid composition was analyzed in Skylign with the observed count method. In its TCRdb copy, this immuneACCESS table keeps in-frame sequences only and misses some clones. Where compared with another copy, unresolved V genes explain less than half of these, and the others have no known cause. The D gene and trimming were derived from the DNA, and the V and J assignments and clone size from that table. The table for this sample lists under 30,000 clones; 85% to 90% of them were counted only once. The ten largest account for less than 1.6% of the sample.

The time point label, read with the paper, signifies: 6 to 7 months of natalizumab therapy. This specimen's treatment or condition label, per the study, means: on natalizumab therapy at sampling. Every listed patient had earlier received interferon beta, and every PML patient was female. T1 and T2 blood samples were collected at 6 and 12 months of natalizumab therapy, respectively. Ficoll-Hypaque density gradient centrifugation was used to isolate peripheral blood mononuclear cells. The CDR3 has 18 amino acids, counting the end cysteine and phenylalanine. Only the CDR3 region is kept as DNA, spanning 54 bases read in frame from base 1. The germline V end is reduced by 5 bases and the J end by 4 bases; junction bases left unmatched: 14. CDR1 and CDR2 are drawn from the germline V gene: SGHAT, FQNNGV. Study-level results and caveats: Although TRB clones above 0.5% frequency turned up only in PML patients, the clones expanded at PML onset were already present before and during natalizumab therapy. Less diverse TRB repertoires in most PML patients were suggested by lower normalized Shannon entropy, whereas values near 1 were observed in the natalizumab-treated controls. With only a small, descriptive cohort, it remained unclear whether the findings reflect JC virus infection or general immunocompromise. The analysis covered only peripheral blood, although cerebrospinal fluid or brain lymphocytes might be more informative for natalizumab-associated PML. When PML developed, no shared TRBV or TRBJ gene usage and no preferred TRBV-TRBJ pairings were found.

The specimen was PBMCs, collected from a patient treated with natalizumab. The rearrangement joined TRBV11-2 to TRBJ2-3, with TRBD2 identical over 11 junction bases. This clonotype was obtained from a human donor with multiple sclerosis. The CDR3 protein: CASSPLWLAGGSSDTQYF. In nucleotide form, the sequence is TGTGCCAGCAGCCCCCTCTGGCTAGCGGGAGGAAGCTCAGATACGCAGTATTTT.